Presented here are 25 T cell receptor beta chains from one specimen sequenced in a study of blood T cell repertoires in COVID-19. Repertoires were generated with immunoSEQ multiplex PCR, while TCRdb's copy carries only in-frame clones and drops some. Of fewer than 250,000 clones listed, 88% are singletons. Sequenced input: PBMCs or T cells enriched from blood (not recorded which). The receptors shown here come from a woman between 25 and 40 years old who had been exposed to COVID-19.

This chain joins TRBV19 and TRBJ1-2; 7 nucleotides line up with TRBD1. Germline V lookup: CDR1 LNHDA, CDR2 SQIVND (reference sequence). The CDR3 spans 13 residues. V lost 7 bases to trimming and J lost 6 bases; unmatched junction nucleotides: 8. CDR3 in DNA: TGTGCCAGTAAGGAGACAGGGACCGATGGCTACACCTTC. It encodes CASKETGTDGYTF.

CDR3 sequence reads: CASSEQTGGFRPNTEAFF. The CDR3 coding sequence is TGTGCCAGCAGCGAACAAACAGGGGGCTTTCGTCCGAACACTGAAGCTTTCTTT. The rearrangement uses TRBV6-1 and TRBJ1-1, with 9 bases aligning to TRBD1. CDR1 is MNHNS and CDR2 is SASEGT in the germline V gene. The V and J ends lost 6 bases and 1 base, in that order; junction bases with no gene match: 15. This CDR3 comprises 18 residues.

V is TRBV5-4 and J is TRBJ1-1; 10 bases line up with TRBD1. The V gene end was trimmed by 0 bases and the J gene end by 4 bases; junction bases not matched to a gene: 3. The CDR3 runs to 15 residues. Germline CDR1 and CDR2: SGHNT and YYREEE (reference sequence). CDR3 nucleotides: TGTGCCAGCAGCTTGGGGGACAGGGGTATCACTGAAGCTTTCTTT. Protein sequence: CASSLGDRGITEAFF. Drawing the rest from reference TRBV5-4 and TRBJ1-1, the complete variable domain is ETGVTQSPTHLIKTRGQQVTLRCSSQSGHNTVSWYQQALGQGPQFIFQYYREEENGRGNFPPRFSGLQFPNYSSELNVNALELDDSALYLCASSLGDRGITEAFFGQGTRLTVV.

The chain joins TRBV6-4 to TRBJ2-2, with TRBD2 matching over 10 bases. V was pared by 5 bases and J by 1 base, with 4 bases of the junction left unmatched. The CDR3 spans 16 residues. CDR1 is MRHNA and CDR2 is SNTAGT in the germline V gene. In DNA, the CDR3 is TGTGCCAGCAGTTTACTAGCGGGAAGGAACACCGGGGAGCTGTTTTTT. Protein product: CASSLLAGRNTGELFF.

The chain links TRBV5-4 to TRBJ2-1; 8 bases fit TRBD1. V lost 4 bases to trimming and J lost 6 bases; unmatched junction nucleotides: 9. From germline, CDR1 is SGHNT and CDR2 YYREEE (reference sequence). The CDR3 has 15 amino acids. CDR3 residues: CASSIQGGGFNEQFF. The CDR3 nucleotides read TGTGCCAGCAGCATACAGGGGGGCGGATTCAATGAGCAGTTCTTC.

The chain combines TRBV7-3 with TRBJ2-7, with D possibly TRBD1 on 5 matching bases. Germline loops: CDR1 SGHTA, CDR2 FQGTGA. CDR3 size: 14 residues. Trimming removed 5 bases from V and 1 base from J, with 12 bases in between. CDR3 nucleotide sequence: TGTGCCAGCAGCCGTGACAGCCTATCCTACGAGCAGTACTTC. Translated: CASSRDSLSYEQYF.

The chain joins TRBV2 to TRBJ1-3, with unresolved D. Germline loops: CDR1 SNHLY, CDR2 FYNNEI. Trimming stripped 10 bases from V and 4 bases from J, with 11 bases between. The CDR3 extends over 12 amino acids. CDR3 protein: CATGSMGNTIYF. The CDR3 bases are TGTGCCACGGGAAGTATGGGAAACACCATATATTTT.

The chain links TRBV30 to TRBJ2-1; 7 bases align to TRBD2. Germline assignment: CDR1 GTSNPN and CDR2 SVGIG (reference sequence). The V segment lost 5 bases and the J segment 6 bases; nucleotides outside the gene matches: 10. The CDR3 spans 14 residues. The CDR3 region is CAWGGIAGPNEQFF. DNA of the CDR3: TGTGCCTGGGGGGGAATAGCGGGCCCCAATGAGCAGTTCTTC.

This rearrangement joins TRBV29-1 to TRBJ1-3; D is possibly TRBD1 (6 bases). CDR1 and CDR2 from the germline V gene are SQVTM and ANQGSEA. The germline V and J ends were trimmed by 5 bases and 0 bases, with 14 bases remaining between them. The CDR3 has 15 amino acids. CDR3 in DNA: TGCAGCGTTTTTGAAGGGGGATTCTCTGGAAACACCATATATTTT. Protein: CSVFEGGFSGNTIYF.

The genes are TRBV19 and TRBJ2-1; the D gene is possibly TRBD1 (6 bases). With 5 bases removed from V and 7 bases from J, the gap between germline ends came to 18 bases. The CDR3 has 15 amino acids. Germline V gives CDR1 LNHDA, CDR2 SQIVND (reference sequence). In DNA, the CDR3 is TGTGCCAGTAGTTTCGGTCAGGGACACCCGAATGAGCAGTTCTTC. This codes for CASSFGQGHPNEQFF.

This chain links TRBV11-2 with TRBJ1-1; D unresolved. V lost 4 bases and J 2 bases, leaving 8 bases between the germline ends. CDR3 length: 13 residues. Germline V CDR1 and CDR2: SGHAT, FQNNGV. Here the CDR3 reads CASSSHINTEAFF. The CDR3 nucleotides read TGTGCCAGCAGCTCCCACATTAACACTGAAGCTTTCTTT.

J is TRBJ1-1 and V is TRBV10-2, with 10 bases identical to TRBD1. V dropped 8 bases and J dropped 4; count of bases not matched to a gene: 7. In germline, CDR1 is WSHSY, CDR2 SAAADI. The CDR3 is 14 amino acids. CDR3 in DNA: TGCGCCAGCCGAACCGGGACAGGGGCCACTGAAGCTTTCTTT. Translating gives CASRTGTGATEAFF.

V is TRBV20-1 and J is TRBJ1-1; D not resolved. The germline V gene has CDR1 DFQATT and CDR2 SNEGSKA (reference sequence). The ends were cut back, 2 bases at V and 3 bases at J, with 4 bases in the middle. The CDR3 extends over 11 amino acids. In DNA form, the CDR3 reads TGCAGTGCTAGATATGACACTGAAGCTTTCTTT. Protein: CSARYDTEAFF.

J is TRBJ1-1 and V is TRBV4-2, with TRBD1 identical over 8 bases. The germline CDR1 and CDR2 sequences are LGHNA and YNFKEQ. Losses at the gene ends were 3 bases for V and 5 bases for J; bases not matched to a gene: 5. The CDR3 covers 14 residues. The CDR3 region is CASSQTGAQTEAFF. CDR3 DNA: TGTGCCAGCAGCCAGACAGGGGCGCAGACTGAAGCTTTCTTT.

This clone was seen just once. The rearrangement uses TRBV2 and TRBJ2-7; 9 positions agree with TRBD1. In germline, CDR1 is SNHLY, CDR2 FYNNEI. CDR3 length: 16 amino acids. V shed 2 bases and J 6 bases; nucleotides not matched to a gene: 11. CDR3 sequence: CASSELGTGRRGEQYF. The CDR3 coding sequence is TGTGCCAGCAGTGAACTTGGGACAGGGCGGAGGGGCGAGCAGTACTTC.

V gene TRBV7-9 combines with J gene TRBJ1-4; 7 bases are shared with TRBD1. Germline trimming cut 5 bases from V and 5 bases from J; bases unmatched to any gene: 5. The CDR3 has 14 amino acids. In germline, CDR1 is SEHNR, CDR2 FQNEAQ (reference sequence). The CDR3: CASSRPTGNEKLFF. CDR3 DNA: TGTGCCAGCAGCCGTCCGACAGGGAATGAAAAACTGTTTTTT.

The CDR3: CASSTLGTGGSEAFF. The DNA for the CDR3 is TGTGCCAGTAGTACCCTCGGGACAGGGGGCTCTGAAGCTTTCTTT. This chain joins TRBV19 and TRBJ1-1, with TRBD1 matching over 12 bases. The CDR3 is 15 amino acids. J lost 6 bases, V lost 4 bases, and 6 bases had no gene match. Germline V gene data show CDR1 as LNHDA and CDR2 as SQIVND (reference sequence). Supplemented by reference TRBV19 and TRBJ1-1, the full variable domain reads DGGITQSPKYLFRKEGQNVTLSCEQNLNHDAMYWYRQDPGQGLRLIYYSQIVNDFQKGDIAEGYSVSREKKESFPLTVTSAQKNPTAFYLCASSTLGTGGSEAFFGQGTRLTVV.

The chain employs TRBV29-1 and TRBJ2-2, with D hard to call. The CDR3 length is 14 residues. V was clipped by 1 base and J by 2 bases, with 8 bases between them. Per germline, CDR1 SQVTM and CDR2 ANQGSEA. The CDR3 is CSVEGAANTGELFF. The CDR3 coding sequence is TGCAGCGTTGAAGGGGCAGCTAACACCGGGGAGCTGTTTTTT.

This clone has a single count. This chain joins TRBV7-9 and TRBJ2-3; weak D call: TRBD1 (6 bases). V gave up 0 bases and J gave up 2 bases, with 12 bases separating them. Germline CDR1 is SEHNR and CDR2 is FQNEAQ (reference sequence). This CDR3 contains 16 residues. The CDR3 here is CASSLAPRTATDTQYF. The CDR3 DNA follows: TGTGCCAGCAGCTTAGCCCCCAGGACAGCCACAGATACGCAGTATTTT.

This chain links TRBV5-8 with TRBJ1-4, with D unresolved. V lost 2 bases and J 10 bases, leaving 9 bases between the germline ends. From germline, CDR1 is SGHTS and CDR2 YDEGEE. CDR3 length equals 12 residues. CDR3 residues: CASSFRERKLFF. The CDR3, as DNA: TGTGCCAGCAGCTTTCGAGAGAGAAAACTGTTTTTT.

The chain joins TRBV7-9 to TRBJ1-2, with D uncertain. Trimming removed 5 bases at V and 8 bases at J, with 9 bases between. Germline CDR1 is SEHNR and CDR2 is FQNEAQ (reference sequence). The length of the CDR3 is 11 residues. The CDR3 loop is CASSASGGYTF. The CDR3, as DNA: TGTGCCAGCAGCGCCTCGGGAGGCTACACCTTC.

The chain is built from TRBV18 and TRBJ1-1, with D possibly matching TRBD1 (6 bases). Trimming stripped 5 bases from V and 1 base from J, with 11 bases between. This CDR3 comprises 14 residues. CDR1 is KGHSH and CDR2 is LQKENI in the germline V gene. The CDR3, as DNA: TGTGCCAGCTCAGCCTCGGGACAGAACACTGAAGCTTTCTTT. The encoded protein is CASSASGQNTEAFF.

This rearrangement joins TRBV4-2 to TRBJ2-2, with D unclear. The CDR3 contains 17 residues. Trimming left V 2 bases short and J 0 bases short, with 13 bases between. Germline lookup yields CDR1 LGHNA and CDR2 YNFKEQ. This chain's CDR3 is CASSQRLEVTNTGELFF. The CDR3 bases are TGTGCCAGCAGCCAAAGACTTGAGGTAACGAACACCGGGGAGCTGTTTTTT.

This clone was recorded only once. The CDR3 is CASSLAGPGHSYGYTF. The CDR3 region has the DNA TGTGCCAGCAGCTTAGCGGGGCCGGGACATTCTTATGGCTACACCTTC. The chain employs TRBV7-2 and TRBJ1-2; D may be TRBD1 (6 bases). CDR1 is SGHTA, CDR2 FQGNSA, per germline. This CDR3 contains 16 residues. V was trimmed by 0 bases and J by 5 bases, leaving 16 bases between them.

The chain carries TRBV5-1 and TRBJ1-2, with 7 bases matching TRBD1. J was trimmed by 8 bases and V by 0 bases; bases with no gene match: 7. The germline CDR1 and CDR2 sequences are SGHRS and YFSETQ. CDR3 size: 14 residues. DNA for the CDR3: TGCGCCAGCAGCTTGGGACAGGGAGCCGAGGGCTACACCTTC. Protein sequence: CASSLGQGAEGYTF.